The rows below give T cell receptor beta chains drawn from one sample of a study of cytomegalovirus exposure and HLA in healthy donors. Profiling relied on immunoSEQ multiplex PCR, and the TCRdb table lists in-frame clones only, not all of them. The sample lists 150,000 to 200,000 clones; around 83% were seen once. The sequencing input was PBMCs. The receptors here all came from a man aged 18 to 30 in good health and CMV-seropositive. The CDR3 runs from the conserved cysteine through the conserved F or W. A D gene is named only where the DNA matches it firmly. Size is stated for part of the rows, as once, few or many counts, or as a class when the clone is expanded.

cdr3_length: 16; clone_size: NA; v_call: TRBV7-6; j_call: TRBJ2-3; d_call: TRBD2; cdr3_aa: CASSLAREQRFDTQYF; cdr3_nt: TGTGCCAGCAGCTTAGCGCGGGAGCAGAGGTTTGATACGCAGTATTTT
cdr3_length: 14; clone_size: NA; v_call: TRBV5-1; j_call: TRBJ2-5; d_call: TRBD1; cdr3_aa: CASSLGQGKETQYF; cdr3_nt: TGCGCCAGCAGCTTGGGACAGGGGAAGGAGACCCAGTACTTC
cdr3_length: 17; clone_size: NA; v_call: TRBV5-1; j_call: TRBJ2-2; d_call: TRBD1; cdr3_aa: CASSLRTGNKNTGELFF; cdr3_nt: TGCGCCAGCAGCTTGCGGACAGGGAATAAGAACACCGGGGAGCTGTTTTTT
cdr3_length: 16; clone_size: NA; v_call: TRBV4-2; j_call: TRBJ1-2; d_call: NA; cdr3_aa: CASSPTSPVGLYGYTF; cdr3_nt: TGTGCCAGCAGCCCAACCTCACCCGTGGGCCTCTATGGCTACACCTTC
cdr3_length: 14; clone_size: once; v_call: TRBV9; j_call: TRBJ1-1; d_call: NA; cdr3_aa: CASSPGGMNTEAFF; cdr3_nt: TGTGCCAGCAGCCCGGGGGGGATGAACACTGAAGCTTTCTTT
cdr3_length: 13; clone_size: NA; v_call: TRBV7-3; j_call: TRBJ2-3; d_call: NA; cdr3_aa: CASSFKLADTQYF; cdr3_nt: TGTGCCAGCAGCTTTAAGCTAGCAGATACGCAGTATTTT
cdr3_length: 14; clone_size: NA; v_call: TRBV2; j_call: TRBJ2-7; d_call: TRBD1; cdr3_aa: CASRGGTGVPEQYF; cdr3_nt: TGTGCCAGCAGAGGCGGGACAGGGGTCCCCGAGCAGTACTTC
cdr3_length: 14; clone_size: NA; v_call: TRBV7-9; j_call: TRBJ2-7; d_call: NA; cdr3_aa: CASSGEGVSYEQYF; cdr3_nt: TGTGCCAGCAGCGGTGAGGGGGTCTCCTACGAGCAGTACTTC
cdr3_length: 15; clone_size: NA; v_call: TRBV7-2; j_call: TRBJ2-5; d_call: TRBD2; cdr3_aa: CASSSLAGAAETQYF; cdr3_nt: TGTGCCAGCAGCTCACTAGCGGGGGCTGCAGAGACCCAGTACTTC
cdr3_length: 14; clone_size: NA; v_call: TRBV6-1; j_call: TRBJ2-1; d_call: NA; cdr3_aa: CASSLTIGYNEQFF; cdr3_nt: TGTGCCAGCTCCCTCACTATAGGATATAATGAGCAGTTCTTC
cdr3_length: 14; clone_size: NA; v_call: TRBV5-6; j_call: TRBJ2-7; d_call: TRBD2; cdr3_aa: CASSPLAGSYEQYF; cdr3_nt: TGTGCCAGCAGCCCACTAGCGGGGTCCTACGAGCAGTACTTC
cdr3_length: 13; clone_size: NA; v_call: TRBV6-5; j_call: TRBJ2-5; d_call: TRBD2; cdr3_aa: CASSSDGGETQYF; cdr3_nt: TGTGCCAGCAGTTCCGACGGGGGGGAGACCCAGTACTTC
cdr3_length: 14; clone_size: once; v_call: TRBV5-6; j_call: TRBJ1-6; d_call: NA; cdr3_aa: CASSFSGSNSPLHF; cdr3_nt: TGTGCCAGCAGCTTCTCAGGCTCTAATTCACCCCTCCACTTT
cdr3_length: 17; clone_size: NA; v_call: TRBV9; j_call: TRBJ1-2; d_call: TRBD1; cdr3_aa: CASSADSGTALGYGYTF; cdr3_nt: TGTGCCAGCAGCGCCGACTCCGGGACAGCACTCGGCTATGGCTACACCTTC
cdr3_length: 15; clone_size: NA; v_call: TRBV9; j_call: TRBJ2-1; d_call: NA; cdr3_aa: CASSVGGGPYNEQFF; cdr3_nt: TGTGCCAGCAGCGTAGGGGGGGGGCCCTACAATGAGCAGTTCTTC
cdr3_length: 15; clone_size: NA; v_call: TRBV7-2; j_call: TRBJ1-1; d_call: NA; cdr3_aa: CASSLVLLKNTEAFF; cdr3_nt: TGTGCCAGCAGCTTAGTTTTACTGAAGAACACTGAAGCTTTCTTT
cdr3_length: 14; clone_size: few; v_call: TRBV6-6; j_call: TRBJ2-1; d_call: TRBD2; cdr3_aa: CASSLAGGLNEQFF; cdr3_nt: TGTGCCAGCAGTTTAGCGGGGGGCCTCAATGAGCAGTTCTTC
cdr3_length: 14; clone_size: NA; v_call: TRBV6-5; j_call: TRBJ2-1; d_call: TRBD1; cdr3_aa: CASSYGGQPNEQFF; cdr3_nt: TGTGCCAGCAGTTACGGGGGACAGCCCAATGAGCAGTTCTTC
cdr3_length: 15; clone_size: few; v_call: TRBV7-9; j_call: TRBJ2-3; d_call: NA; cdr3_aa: CASSLAGRNTDTQYF; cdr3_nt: TGTGCCAGCAGCTTAGCGGGGAGAAACACGGATACGCAGTATTTT
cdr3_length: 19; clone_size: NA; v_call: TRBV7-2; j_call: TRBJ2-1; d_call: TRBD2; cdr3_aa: CASSSPVMGGGGQYNEQFF; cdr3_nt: TGTGCCAGCAGCTCCCCCGTGATGGGCGGGGGGGGCCAGTACAATGAGCAGTTCTTC
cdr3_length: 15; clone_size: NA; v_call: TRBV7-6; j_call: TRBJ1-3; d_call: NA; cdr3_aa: CASSSQSGVGNTIYF; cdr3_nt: TGTGCCAGCAGCTCCCAGTCGGGGGTCGGAAACACCATATATTTT
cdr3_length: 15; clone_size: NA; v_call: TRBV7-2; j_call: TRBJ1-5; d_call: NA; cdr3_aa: CASSVTGIDNQPQHF; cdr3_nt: TGTGCCAGCAGCGTCACGGGGATTGACAATCAGCCCCAGCATTTT
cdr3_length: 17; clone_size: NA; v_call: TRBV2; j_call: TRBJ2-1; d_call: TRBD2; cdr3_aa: CASSEWGLAYSYNEQFF; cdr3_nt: TGTGCCAGCAGTGAATGGGGACTAGCGTACTCCTACAATGAGCAGTTCTTC
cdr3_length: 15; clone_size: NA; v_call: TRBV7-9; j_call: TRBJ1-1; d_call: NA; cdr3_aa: CASSLAGQGNTEAFF; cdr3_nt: TGTGCCAGCAGCTTAGCGGGCCAGGGGAACACTGAAGCTTTCTTT
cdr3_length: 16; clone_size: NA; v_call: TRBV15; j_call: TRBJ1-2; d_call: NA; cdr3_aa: CATSRDLGQTYYGYTF; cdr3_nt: TGTGCCACCAGCAGAGATTTGGGACAAACGTACTATGGCTACACCTTC
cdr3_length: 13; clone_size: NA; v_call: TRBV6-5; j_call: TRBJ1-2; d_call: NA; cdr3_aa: CASRKQGYTRYTF; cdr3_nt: TGTGCCAGCAGAAAACAGGGCTACACCCGCTACACCTTC
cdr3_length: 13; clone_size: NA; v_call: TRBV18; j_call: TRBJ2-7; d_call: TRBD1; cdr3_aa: CASSPGQVGEQYF; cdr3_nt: TGTGCCAGCTCACCTGGACAGGTTGGCGAGCAGTACTTC
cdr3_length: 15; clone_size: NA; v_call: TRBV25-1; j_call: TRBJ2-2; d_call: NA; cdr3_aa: CASSLAGRNTGELFF; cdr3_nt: TGTGCCAGCAGCTTGGCGGGACGGAACACCGGGGAGCTGTTTTTT
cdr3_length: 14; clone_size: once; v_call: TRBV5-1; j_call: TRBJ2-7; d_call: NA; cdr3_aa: CASSYDRGGDEQYF; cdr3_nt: TGCGCCAGCAGCTACGACCGGGGAGGTGACGAGCAGTACTTC
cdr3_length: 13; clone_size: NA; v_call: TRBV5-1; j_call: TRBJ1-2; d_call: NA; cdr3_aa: CASSWDTGWGYTF; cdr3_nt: TGCGCCAGCAGCTGGGACACCGGGTGGGGCTACACCTTC
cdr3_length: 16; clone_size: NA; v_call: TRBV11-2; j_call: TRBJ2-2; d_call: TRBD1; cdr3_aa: CASSSSDRGGTGELFF; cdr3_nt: TGTGCCAGCAGCTCCTCGGACAGGGGAGGAACCGGGGAGCTGTTTTTT
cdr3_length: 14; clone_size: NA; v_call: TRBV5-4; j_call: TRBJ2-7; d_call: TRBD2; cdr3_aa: CASSFGAGGGEQYF; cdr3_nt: TGTGCCAGCAGCTTTGGGGCGGGAGGGGGCGAGCAGTACTTC
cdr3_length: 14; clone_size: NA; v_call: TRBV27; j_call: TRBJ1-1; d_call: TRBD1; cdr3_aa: CASSLGQGASEAFF; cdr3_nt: TGTGCCAGCAGCCTCGGACAGGGGGCCTCTGAAGCTTTCTTT
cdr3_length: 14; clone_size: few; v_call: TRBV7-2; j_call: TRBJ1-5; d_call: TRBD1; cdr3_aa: CASSIDRGNQPQHF; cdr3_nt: TGTGCCAGCAGCATCGACAGGGGCAATCAGCCCCAGCATTTT
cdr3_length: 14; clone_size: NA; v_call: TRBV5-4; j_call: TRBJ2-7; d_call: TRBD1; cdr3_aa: CASGGQGPSYEQYF; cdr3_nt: TGTGCCAGCGGGGGACAGGGTCCTTCCTACGAGCAGTACTTC
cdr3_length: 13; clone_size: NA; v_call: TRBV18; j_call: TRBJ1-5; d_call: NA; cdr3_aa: CASSQDNNQPQHF; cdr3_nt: TGTGCCAGCTCACAGGACAACAATCAGCCCCAGCATTTT
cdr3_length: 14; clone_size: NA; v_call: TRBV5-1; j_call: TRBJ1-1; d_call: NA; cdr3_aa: CASSLEGEGTEAFF; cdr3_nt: TGCGCCAGCAGCTTGGAAGGGGAGGGGACTGAAGCTTTCTTT
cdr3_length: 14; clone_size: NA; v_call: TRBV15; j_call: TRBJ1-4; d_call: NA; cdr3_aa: CATSKGVHNEKLFF; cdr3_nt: TGTGCCACCAGCAAGGGAGTCCACAATGAAAAACTGTTTTTT
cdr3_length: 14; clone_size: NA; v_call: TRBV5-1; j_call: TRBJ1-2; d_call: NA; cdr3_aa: CASSLAAQNYGYTF; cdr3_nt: TGCGCCAGCAGCTTGGCTGCTCAGAACTATGGCTACACCTTC
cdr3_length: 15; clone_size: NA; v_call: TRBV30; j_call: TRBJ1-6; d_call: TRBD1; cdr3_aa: CAWSGGRQGNSPLHF; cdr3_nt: TGTGCCTGGAGTGGGGGCCGACAGGGTAATTCACCCCTCCACTTT
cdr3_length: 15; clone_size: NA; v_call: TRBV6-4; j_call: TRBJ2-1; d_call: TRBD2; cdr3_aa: CASSEGGGAHNEQFF; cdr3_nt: TGTGCCAGCAGTGAAGGCGGGGGGGCCCACAATGAGCAGTTCTTC
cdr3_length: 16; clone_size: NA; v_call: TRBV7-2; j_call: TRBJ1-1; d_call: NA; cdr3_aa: CASSTRTGRLNTEAFF; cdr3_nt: TGTGCCAGCAGCACGCGGACGGGGAGGTTAAACACTGAAGCTTTCTTT
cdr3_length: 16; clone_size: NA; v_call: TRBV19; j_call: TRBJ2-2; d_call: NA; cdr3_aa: CASSMLALTTPGELFF; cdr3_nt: TGTGCCAGTAGTATGCTAGCTCTTACCACCCCCGGGGAGCTGTTTTTT
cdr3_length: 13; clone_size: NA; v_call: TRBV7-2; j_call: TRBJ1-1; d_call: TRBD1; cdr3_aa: CASSLGTGAEAFF; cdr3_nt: TGTGCCAGCAGCTTAGGGACAGGGGCTGAAGCTTTCTTT
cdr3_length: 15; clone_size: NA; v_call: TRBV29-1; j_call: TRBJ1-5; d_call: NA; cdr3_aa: CSALIPGGANQPQHF; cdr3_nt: TGCAGCGCCCTCATTCCGGGGGGGGCCAATCAGCCCCAGCATTTT
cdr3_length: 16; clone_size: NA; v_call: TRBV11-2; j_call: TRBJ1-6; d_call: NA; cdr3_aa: CASRVRGQGPDSPLHF; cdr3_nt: TGTGCCAGCAGGGTTAGGGGCCAGGGGCCTGATTCACCCCTCCACTTT
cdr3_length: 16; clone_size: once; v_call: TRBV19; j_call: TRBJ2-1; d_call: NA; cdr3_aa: CASSREGVSSYNEQFF; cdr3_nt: TGTGCCAGTAGCCGTGAGGGGGTTAGCTCCTACAATGAGCAGTTCTTC
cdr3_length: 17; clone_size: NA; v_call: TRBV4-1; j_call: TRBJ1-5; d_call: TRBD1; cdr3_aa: CASSRRWDRISNQPQHF; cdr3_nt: TGCGCCAGCAGCCGTAGGTGGGACAGGATCAGCAATCAGCCCCAGCATTTT
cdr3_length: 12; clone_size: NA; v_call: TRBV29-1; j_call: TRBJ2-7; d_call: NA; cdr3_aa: CSVVTGSYEQYF; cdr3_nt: TGCAGCGTTGTAACAGGCTCCTACGAGCAGTACTTC
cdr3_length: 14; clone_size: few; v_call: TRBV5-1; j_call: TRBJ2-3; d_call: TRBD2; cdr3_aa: CASSLGTSGDTQYF; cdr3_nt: TGCGCCAGCAGCCTGGGGACTAGCGGAGATACGCAGTATTTT
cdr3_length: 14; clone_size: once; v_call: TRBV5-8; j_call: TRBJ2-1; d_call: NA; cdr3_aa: CASSSREDWSEQFF; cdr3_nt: TGTGCCAGCAGCTCCCGAGAGGACTGGAGTGAGCAGTTCTTC
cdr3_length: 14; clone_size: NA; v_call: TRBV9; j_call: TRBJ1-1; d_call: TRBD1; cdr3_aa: CASSVSGGSTEAFF; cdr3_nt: TGTGCCAGCAGCGTATCAGGGGGGAGCACTGAAGCTTTCTTT
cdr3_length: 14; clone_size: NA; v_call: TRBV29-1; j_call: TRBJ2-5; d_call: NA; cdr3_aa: CSVEGNRERETQYF; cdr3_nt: TGCAGCGTTGAAGGCAACCGGGAGCGTGAGACCCAGTACTTC
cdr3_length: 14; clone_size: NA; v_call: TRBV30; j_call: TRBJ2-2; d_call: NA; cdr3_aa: CAWTPGLITGELFF; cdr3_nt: TGTGCCTGGACCCCGGGACTTATCACCGGGGAGCTGTTTTTT